This is a list of T cell receptor beta chains from one sample in a study of vaccination effects on CD4 cells after COVID-19. Libraries were prepared by immunoSEQ multiplex PCR; TCRdb keeps only in-frame clonotypes and omits some of them. This table has tens of thousands of clones, around 74% appearing once. Their antigens remain unidentified. This specimen was CD4+ T cells from PBMCs cultured with HCoV-OC43 spike peptides, taken after COVID-19 vaccination. Every receptor here comes from a human donor who received a COVID-19 vaccine. Both conserved end residues are part of each CDR3. The D gene is left open where the match is weak. Where a row states a size, it is once, few, many or the class of an expanded clone; other rows omit it.

D gene	J gene	V gene	clone size	CDR3 protein	CDR3 DNA
TRBD2	TRBJ2-1	TRBV19	few	CASSRGLAGLEQFF	TGTGCCAGTAGTCGGGGACTAGCGGGACTTGAGCAGTTCTTC
.	TRBJ2-7	TRBV6-1	.	CASSGSFGSHPREQYF	TGTGCCAGCAGTGGGAGCTTCGGGAGCCACCCGCGCGAGCAGTACTTC
.	TRBJ2-2	TRBV6-4	.	CASSEDGATGELFF	TGTGCCAGCAGTGAAGATGGGGCCACCGGGGAGCTGTTTTTT
TRBD2	TRBJ2-2	TRBV19	.	CASSSRGAGELFF	TGTGCCAGTAGTTCCCGGGGGGCCGGGGAGCTGTTTTTT
TRBD1	TRBJ1-1	TRBV16	.	CASSQLGQGRVNTEAFF	TGTGCCAGCAGCCAATTAGGACAGGGTAGGGTAAACACTGAAGCTTTCTTT
.	TRBJ1-6	TRBV11-2	.	CASSSSTSFNSPLHF	TGTGCCAGCAGCTCTTCCACCTCTTTTAATTCACCCCTCCACTTT
TRBD2	TRBJ2-7	TRBV4-2	.	CASSQDLAGVGDEQYF	TGTGCCAGCAGCCAAGATCTAGCGGGAGTTGGGGACGAGCAGTACTTC
TRBD2	TRBJ2-7	TRBV7-8	.	CASSFQRDYEQYF	TGTGCCAGCAGCTTTCAGCGGGACTACGAGCAGTACTTC
.	TRBJ2-7	TRBV24-1	once	CATSDQQGSIYEQYF	TGTGCCACCAGTGACCAACAGGGTTCCATCTACGAGCAGTACTTC
TRBD1	TRBJ2-2	TRBV7-2	few	CASSNRQGGTGELFF	TGTGCCAGCAGCAATCGACAGGGCGGAACCGGGGAGCTGTTTTTT
TRBD2	TRBJ2-7	TRBV7-9	few	CASNSGSGGAFEQYF	TGTGCCAGCAACTCAGGGAGCGGGGGGGCCTTCGAGCAGTACTTC
.	TRBJ1-5	TRBV6-1	.	CASSETGIFSNQPQHF	TGTGCCAGCAGTGAAACGGGGATATTTAGCAATCAGCCCCAGCATTTT
.	TRBJ2-1	TRBV27	.	CASSSFLTKGFSDEQFF	TGTGCCAGCAGTTCGTTCCTAACTAAGGGCTTCAGCGATGAGCAGTTCTTC
TRBD2	TRBJ2-5	TRBV20-1	.	CSASSAGGPNQETQYF	TGCAGTGCTAGTTCAGCGGGGGGCCCTAACCAAGAGACCCAGTACTTC
.	TRBJ2-2	TRBV28	.	CASEGRAELFF	TGTGCCAGCGAAGGCCGGGCGGAGCTGTTTTTT
TRBD2	TRBJ2-3	TRBV4-1	.	CASSLGLATDTQYF	TGCGCCAGCAGCCTAGGACTAGCCACAGATACGCAGTATTTT
TRBD1	TRBJ2-1	TRBV19	.	CASSIGPDRGEQFF	TGTGCCAGTAGTATAGGCCCGGACAGGGGGGAGCAGTTCTTC
.	TRBJ1-6	TRBV30	.	CAWKGTSSSYNSPLHF	TGTGCCTGGAAGGGAACGTCAAGCTCCTATAATTCACCCCTCCACTTT
TRBD1	TRBJ1-2	TRBV19	.	CASSIGGQNYGYTF	TGTGCCAGTAGTATAGGGGGACAGAACTATGGCTACACCTTC
.	TRBJ2-2	TRBV11-2	.	CASSLEANTGELFF	TGTGCCAGCAGCTTAGAGGCGAACACCGGGGAGCTGTTTTTT
TRBD1	TRBJ1-5	TRBV18	.	CASSPGTGQSQPQHF	TGTGCCAGCTCACCAGGGACAGGGCAGAGTCAGCCCCAGCATTTT
.	TRBJ2-1	TRBV20-1	once	CSASNIATRADNEQFF	TGCAGTGCTAGTAACATTGCGACGAGGGCCGACAATGAGCAGTTCTTC
TRBD2	TRBJ2-5	TRBV7-7	.	CASSLGLADIQETQYF	TGTGCCAGCAGCTTAGGTCTAGCGGACATTCAAGAGACCCAGTACTTC
.	TRBJ1-2	TRBV11-2	.	CASSNYRDTYGYTF	TGTGCCAGCAGCAACTACCGGGACACCTATGGCTACACCTTC
.	TRBJ1-2	TRBV5-1	.	CASSFRFSERSGYTF	TGCGCCAGCAGCTTCCGATTTTCGGAGCGATCGGGCTACACCTTC
.	TRBJ2-2	TRBV24-1	once	CATSEGWELFF	TGTGCCACCAGTGAGGGCTGGGAGCTGTTTTTT
.	TRBJ2-3	TRBV18	.	CASSPQGGPTDTQYF	TGTGCCAGCTCACCGCAGGGTGGCCCCACAGATACGCAGTATTTT
.	TRBJ2-1	TRBV5-1	few	CASSLGGSSSYNEQFF	TGCGCCAGCAGCTTGGGGGGGTCCAGCTCCTACAATGAGCAGTTCTTC
TRBD1	TRBJ2-7	TRBV27	.	CASSRDRASYEQYF	TGTGCCAGCAGCCGGGACAGAGCCTCCTACGAGCAGTACTTC
.	TRBJ2-1	TRBV19	.	CASSTGGMGNEQFF	TGTGCCAGTAGTACGGGTGGTATGGGCAATGAGCAGTTCTTC
.	TRBJ2-5	TRBV19	.	CASSIALTQETQYF	TGTGCCAGTAGTATAGCGCTCACCCAAGAGACCCAGTACTTC
.	TRBJ1-4	TRBV19	.	CASSSWTEPNEKLFF	TGTGCCAGTAGTTCCTGGACAGAGCCTAATGAAAAACTGTTTTTT
.	TRBJ2-2	TRBV7-6	.	CASSSYLRGDTGELFF	TGTGCCAGCAGCTCCTATCTAAGGGGAGACACCGGGGAGCTGTTTTTT
.	TRBJ1-6	TRBV2	.	CASSEIEDSPLHF	TGTGCCAGCAGTGAAATTGAAGATTCACCCCTCCACTTT
.	TRBJ1-4	TRBV3-1/TRBV3-2	.	CASRLPPGRVGEKLFF	TGTGCCAGCAGACTCCCACCTGGCAGGGTCGGAGAAAAACTGTTTTTT
.	TRBJ2-1	TRBV6-2/TRBV6-3	.	CASSFGRLYNEQFF	TGTGCCAGCAGTTTCGGGAGATTGTACAATGAGCAGTTCTTC
.	TRBJ1-2	TRBV7-9	medium-sized	CASSLRGLGNYGYTF	TGTGCCAGCAGCTTAAGGGGCCTCGGTAACTATGGCTACACCTTC
.	TRBJ1-1	TRBV16	.	CASSPIWGRHTEAFF	TGTGCCAGCAGCCCCATCTGGGGCAGACACACTGAAGCTTTCTTT
.	TRBJ2-1	TRBV30	.	CAWIRSDEQFF	TGTGCCTGGATAAGGAGCGATGAGCAGTTCTTC
.	TRBJ2-7	TRBV6-5	.	CASSYSVLGYEQYF	TGTGCCAGCAGTTACTCTGTTTTAGGGTACGAGCAGTACTTC
.	TRBJ1-3	TRBV7-8	once	CASSLGNTIYF	TGTGCCAGCAGCTTAGGAAACACCATATATTTT
.	TRBJ1-2	TRBV4-1	.	CASSQGDGTNYGYTF	TGCGCCAGCAGCCAAGGGGACGGAACTAACTATGGCTACACCTTC
.	TRBJ2-2	TRBV18	few	CASSPPLEYGGELFF	TGTGCCAGCTCACCACCGCTTGAGTACGGCGGGGAGCTGTTTTTT
.	TRBJ1-6	TRBV7-9	.	CASSSAQANGDSPLHF	TGTGCCAGCAGCTCGGCTCAGGCAAACGGGGATTCACCCCTCCACTTT
.	TRBJ1-1	TRBV10-3	.	CAISEREVNTEAFF	TGTGCCATCAGTGAAAGGGAGGTGAACACTGAAGCTTTCTTT
.	TRBJ2-4	TRBV21-1	few	CASSNWAGGPKNIQYF	TGTGCCAGCAGCAACTGGGCAGGGGGCCCCAAAAACATTCAGTACTTC
TRBD2	TRBJ2-3	TRBV3-1/TRBV3-2	.	CASSWTRSSTDTQYF	TGTGCCAGCAGCTGGACTAGATCTAGCACAGATACGCAGTATTTT
TRBD1	TRBJ1-4	TRBV18	.	CASSPGQGSVLSGEKLFF	TGTGCCAGCTCACCGGGACAGGGATCTGTACTGTCTGGTGAAAAACTGTTTTTT
.	TRBJ1-4	TRBV9	.	CASSADSKYEKLFF	TGTGCCAGCAGCGCGGACAGCAAATATGAAAAACTGTTTTTT
.	TRBJ1-1	TRBV29-1	.	CSVVRLMSPAEAFF	TGCAGCGTTGTGCGCCTTATGTCTCCCGCTGAAGCTTTCTTT